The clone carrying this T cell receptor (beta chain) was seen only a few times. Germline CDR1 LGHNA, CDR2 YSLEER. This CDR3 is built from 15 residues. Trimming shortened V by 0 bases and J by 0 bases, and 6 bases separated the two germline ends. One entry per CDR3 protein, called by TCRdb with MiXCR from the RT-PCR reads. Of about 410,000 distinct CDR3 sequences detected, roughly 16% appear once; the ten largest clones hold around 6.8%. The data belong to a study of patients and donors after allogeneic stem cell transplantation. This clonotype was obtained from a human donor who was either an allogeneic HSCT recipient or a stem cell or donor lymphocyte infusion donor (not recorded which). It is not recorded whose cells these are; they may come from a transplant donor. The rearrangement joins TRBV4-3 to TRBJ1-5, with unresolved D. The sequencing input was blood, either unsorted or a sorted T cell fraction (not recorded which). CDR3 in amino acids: CASSQDKSSNQPQHF. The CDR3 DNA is TGCGCCAGCAGCCAAGATAAGTCTAGCAATCAGCCCCAGCATTTT.